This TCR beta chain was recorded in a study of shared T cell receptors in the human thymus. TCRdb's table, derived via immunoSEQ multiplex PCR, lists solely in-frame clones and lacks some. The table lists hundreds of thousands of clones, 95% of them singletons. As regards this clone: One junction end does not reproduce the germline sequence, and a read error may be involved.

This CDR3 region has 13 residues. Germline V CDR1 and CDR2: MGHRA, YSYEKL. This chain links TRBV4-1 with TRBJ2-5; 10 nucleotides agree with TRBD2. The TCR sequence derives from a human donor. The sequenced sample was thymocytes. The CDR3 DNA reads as TGTGGGTCCCTCCTAGCGGGAGTTGAGACCCAGTACTTC. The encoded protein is CGSLLAGVETQYF.